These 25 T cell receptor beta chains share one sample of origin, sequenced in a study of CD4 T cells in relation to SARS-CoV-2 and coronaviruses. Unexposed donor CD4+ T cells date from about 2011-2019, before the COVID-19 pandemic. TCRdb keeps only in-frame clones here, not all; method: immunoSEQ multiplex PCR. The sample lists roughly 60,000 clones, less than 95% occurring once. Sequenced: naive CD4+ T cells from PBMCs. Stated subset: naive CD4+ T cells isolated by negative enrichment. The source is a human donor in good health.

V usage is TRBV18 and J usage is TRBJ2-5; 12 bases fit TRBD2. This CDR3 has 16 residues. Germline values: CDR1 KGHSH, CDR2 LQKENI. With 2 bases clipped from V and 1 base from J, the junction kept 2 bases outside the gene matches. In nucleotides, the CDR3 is TGTGCCAGCTCACCAACGGGACTAGCGGGCCAAGAGACCCAGTACTTC. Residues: CASSPTGLAGQETQYF.

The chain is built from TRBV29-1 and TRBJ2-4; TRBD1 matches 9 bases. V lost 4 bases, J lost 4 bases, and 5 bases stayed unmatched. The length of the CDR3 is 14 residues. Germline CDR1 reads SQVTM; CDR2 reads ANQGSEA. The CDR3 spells CSVGDRAMKNIQYF. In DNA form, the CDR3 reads TGCAGCGTTGGGGACAGGGCGATGAAAAACATTCAGTACTTC.

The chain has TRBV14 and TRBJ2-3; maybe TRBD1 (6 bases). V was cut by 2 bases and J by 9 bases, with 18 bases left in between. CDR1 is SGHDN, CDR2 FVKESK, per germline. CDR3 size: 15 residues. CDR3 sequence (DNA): TGTGCCAGCAGCCAACGAACGGACAGAGGCCTCACGCAGTATTTT. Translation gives CASSQRTDRGLTQYF.

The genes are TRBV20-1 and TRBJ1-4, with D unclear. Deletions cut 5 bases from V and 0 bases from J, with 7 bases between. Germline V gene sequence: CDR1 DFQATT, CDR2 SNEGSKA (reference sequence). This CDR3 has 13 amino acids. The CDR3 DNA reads TGCAGTGCTCGTGGCACAACTAATGAAAAACTGTTTTTT. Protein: CSARGTTNEKLFF.

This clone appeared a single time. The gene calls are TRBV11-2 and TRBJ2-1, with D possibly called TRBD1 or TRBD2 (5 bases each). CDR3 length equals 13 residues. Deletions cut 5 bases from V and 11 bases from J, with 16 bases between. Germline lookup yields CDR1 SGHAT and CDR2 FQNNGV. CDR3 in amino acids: CASSHGTLDQQFF. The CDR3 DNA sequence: TGTGCCAGCAGCCACGGGACCCTTGATCAGCAGTTCTTC.

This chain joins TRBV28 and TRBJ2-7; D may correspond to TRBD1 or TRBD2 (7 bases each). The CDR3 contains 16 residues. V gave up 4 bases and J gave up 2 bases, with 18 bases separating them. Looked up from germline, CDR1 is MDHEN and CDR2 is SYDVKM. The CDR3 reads CASSSPGGGTAYEQYF. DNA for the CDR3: TGTGCCAGCAGTTCCCCAGGGGGGGGGACCGCCTACGAGCAGTACTTC.

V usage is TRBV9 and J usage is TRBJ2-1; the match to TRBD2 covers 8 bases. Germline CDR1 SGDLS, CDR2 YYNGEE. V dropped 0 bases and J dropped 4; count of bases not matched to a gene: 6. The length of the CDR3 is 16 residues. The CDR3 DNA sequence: TGTGCCAGCAGCGTAGTGCCTAGCGGGCCGTACAATGAGCAGTTCTTC. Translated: CASSVVPSGPYNEQFF.

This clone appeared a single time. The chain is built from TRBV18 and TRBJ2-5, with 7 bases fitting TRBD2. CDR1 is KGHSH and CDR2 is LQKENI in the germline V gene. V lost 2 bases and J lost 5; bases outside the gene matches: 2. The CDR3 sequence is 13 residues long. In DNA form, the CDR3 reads TGTGCCAGCTCACCAGTAGCGGGTGAGACCCAGTACTTC. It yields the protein CASSPVAGETQYF.

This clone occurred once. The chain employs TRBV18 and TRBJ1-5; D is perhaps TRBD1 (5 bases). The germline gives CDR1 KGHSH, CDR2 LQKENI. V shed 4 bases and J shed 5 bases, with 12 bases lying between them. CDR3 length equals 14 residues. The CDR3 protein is CASSQSKGYQPQHF. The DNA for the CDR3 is TGTGCCAGCTCACAGTCGAAGGGGTATCAGCCCCAGCATTTT.

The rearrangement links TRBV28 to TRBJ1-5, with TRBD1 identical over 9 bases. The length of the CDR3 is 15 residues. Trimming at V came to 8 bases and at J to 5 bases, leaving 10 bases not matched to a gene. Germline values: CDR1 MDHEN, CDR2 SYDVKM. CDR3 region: CASGAEDRGYQPQHF. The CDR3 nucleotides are TGTGCCAGCGGGGCCGAGGACAGGGGTTATCAGCCCCAGCATTTT.

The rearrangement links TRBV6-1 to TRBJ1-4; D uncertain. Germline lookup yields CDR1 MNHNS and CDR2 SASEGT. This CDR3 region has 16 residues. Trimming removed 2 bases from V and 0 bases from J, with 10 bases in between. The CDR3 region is CASSEHRQSTNEKLFF. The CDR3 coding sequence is TGTGCCAGCAGTGAACACAGACAATCAACTAATGAAAAACTGTTTTTT.

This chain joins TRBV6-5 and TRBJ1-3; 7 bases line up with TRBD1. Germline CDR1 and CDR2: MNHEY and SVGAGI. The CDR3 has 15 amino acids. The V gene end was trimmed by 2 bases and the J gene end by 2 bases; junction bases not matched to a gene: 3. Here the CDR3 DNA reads TGTGCCAGCAGTTACGACAGGGTCGCTGGAAACACCATATATTTT. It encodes CASSYDRVAGNTIYF.

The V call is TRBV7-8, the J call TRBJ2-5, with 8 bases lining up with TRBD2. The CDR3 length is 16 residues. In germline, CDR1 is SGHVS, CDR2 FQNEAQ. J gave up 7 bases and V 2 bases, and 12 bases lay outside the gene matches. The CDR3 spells CASSLIRGGLAGTQYF. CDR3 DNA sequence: TGTGCCAGCAGCTTAATACGGGGGGGGCTTGCTGGGACCCAGTACTTC. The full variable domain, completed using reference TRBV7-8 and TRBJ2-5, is GAGVSQSPRYKVAKRGQDVALRCDPISGHVSLFWYQQALGQGPEFLTYFQNEAQLDKSGLPSDRFFAERPEGSVSTLKIQRTQQEDSAVYLCASSLIRGGLAGTQYFGPGTRLLVL.

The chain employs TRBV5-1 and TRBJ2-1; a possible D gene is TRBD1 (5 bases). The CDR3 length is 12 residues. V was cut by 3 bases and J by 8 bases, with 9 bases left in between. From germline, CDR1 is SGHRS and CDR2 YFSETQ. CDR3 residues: CASSSGIYEQFF. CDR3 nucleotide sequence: TGCGCCAGCAGCTCAGGGATTTATGAGCAGTTCTTC.

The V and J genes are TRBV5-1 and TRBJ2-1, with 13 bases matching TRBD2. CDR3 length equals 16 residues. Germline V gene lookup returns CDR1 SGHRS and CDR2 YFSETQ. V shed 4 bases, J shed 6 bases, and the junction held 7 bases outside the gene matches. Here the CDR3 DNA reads TGCGCCAGCAGCGGAAGACTAGCGGGAGGTTCCAATGAGCAGTTCTTC. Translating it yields CASSGRLAGGSNEQFF.

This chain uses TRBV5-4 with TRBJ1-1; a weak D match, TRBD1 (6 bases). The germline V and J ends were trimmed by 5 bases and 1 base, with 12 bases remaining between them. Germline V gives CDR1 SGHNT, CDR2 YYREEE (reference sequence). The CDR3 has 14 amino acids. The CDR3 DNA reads TGTGCCAGCAGACGCGGGGGCGAGAACACTGAAGCTTTCTTT. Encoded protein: CASRRGGENTEAFF.

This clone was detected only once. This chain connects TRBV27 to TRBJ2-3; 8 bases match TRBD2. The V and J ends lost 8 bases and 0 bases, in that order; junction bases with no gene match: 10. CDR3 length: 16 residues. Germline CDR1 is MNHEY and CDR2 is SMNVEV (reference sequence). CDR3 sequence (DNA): TGTGCCAGCGGTGTTGGTGGGACTAGGAGCACAGATACGCAGTATTTT. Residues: CASGVGGTRSTDTQYF.

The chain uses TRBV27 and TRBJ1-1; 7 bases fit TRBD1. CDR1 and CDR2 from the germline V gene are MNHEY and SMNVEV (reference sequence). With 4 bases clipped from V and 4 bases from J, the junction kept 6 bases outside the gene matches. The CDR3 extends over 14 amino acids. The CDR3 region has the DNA TGTGCCAGCAGTTCCCTCGCAGGGGGCACTGAAGCTTTCTTT. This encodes CASSSLAGGTEAFF.

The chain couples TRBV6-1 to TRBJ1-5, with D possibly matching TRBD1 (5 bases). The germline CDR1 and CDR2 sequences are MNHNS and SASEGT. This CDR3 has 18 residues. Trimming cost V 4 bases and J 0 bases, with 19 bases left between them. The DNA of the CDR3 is TGTGCCAGCAGTGCCGCCCCGACAGTTACCCTTAGCAATCAGCCCCAGCATTTT. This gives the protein CASSAAPTVTLSNQPQHF.

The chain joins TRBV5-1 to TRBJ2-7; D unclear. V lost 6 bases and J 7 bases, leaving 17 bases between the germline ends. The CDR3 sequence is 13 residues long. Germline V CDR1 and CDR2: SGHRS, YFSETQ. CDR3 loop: CASTLGWGSEQYF. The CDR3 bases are TGCGCCAGCACCCTGGGGTGGGGTTCTGAGCAGTACTTC.

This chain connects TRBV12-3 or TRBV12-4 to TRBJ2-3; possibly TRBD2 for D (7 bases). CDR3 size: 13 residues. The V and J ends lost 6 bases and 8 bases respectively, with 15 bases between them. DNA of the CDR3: TGTGCCAGCAGCCAAGAAGGGGGGGTTACGCAGTATTTT. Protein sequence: CASSQEGGVTQYF.

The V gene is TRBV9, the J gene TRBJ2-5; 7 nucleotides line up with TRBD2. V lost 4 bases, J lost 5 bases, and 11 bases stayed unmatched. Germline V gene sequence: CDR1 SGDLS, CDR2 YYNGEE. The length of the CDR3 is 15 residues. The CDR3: CASSSGRGGGETQYF. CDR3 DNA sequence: TGTGCCAGCAGCTCAGGGAGGGGAGGAGGCGAGACCCAGTACTTC.

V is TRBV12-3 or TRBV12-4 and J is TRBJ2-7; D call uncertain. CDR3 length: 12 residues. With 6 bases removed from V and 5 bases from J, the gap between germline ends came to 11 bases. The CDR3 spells CASRMVGHEQYF. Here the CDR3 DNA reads TGTGCCAGCAGGATGGTAGGGCACGAGCAGTACTTC.

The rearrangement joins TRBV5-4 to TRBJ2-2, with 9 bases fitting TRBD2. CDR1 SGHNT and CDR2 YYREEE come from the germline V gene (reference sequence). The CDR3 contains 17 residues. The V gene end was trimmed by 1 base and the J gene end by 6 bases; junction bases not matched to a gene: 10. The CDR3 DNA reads TGTGCCAGCAGCTTGCAATCCGGGACTAGCTCTGCCGGGGAGCTGTTTTTT. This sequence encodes CASSLQSGTSSAGELFF.

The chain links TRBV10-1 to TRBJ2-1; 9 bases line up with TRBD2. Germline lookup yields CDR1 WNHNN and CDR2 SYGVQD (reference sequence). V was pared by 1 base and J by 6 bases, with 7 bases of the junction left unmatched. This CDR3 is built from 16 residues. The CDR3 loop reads CASSEWGSGSGNEQFF. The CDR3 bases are TGCGCCAGCAGTGAGTGGGGTAGCGGGAGTGGCAATGAGCAGTTCTTC.